The entry below describes one TCR beta chain. What it binds is unknown. This table comes from immunoSEQ multiplex PCR, and its TCRdb copy is limited to in-frame clones, with some not included. The table has around 100,000 clones, around nine tenths seen once. The data originate from a study of T cell responses to AZD1222 COVID-19 vaccine. Study in general: Pooling of second doses given at about 4 or about 12 weeks was done.

Whole-study findings and limits: Clonal diversity may have been underestimated in mostly white British donors. Epitopes outside B.1.351 and B.1.1.7 mutated regions reportedly drew nearly half of spike TCRs.

The clonotype comes from an adult in good health. The sample in question was peripheral blood, obtained on day 0 of AZD1222 vaccination.

CDR3: CASSPPARTDTQYF. The CDR3 DNA sequence: TGTGCCAGCTCACCACCGGCTCGTACAGATACGCAGTATTTT. V usage is TRBV18 and J usage is TRBJ2-3; D gene uncertain. Germline CDR1 KGHSH, CDR2 LQKENI. The CDR3 is 14 amino acids. The V and J ends lost 0 bases and 3 bases respectively, with 7 bases between them.